This TCR beta chain came from a study of blood T cell repertoires in COVID-19 (dated by TCRdb to between 2020 and 2021). About the full investigation: Samples covering the acute and convalescent phases of COVID-19 were provided by collaborators in the United States, Italy and Spain. The prospective study material was composed of cDNA or gDNA derived from T cells, B-cell-depleted T cells, or PBMCs. The repertoires were made available in a free public database intended to serve as a resource for research on the immune response to SARS-CoV-2. Where HLA class I and class II types were available, the types were taken from metadata supplied by the sample provider, not from assay-based typing. The dataset comprised deeply sampled blood TCRbeta repertoires from subjects exposed to, actively infected with, or recovered from COVID-19. A de-identified subject ID, COVID-19 status, age in years and sex were almost always included in the sample metadata. The samples were drawn from the first 160 participants of the ongoing ImmuneRACE study and from 1,254 subjects provided by 6 global collaborators. Overall results and qualifications from the work: The quantity of clinical and demographic metadata differed by source and by participant and was supplied without curation.

Each collaborating institution followed its own protocols to collect whole blood in K2EDTA tubes. For TCRbeta analysis, collaborators shipped samples as frozen whole blood, isolated PBMCs, or DNA extracted from either of those sample types. CDR1 and CDR2 are drawn from the germline V gene: SNHLY, FYNNEI. V has 6 bases trimmed and J has 8 bases trimmed; junction bases matching no gene number 2. The CDR3 goes from the cysteine to the phenylalanine over 11 residues. This entry keeps only the CDR3 DNA: 33 bases, framed from base 1. TCRbeta CDR3 regions were amplified from genomic DNA using the immunoSEQ Assay, a bias-controlled multiplex PCR. The paper's data handling went like this. Within the assay, amplification of reference gene primers was used to estimate how many nucleated cells each sample contained. To quantify the absolute abundance of each unique TCRbeta CDR3 rearrangement, sequence reads were collapsed and filtered. For each sample, productive Simpson clonality was calculated as the square root of Simpson's diversity index over productive rearrangements. Sourced from immuneACCESS, this table was stored by TCRdb with only in-frame sequences that have V and J called. A share of the clones is absent; for the studies checked, an unresolved V gene accounts for under half, and the remainder has no known explanation. V, J and clone size were drawn from that table, and D and trimming were deduced from the DNA. Recorded for this sample are a few hundred thousand clones; 89% of them occurred a single time. The ten biggest clones cover 2% to 2.5% of the sample.

Concerning this clone itself: It lacks a known antigen. Base qualities were left out, and no much larger clone turns up one base away.

Recombination linked TRBV2 to TRBJ1-2; 8 central nucleotides agree with TRBD1. The sequence was obtained from a man in his fifties with acute or convalescent COVID-19. The material sequenced was peripheral blood. The nucleotide sequence reads as follows: TGTGCCAGCAGAGGGACAGGAGGCTACACCTTC. Protein translation: CASRGTGGYTF.